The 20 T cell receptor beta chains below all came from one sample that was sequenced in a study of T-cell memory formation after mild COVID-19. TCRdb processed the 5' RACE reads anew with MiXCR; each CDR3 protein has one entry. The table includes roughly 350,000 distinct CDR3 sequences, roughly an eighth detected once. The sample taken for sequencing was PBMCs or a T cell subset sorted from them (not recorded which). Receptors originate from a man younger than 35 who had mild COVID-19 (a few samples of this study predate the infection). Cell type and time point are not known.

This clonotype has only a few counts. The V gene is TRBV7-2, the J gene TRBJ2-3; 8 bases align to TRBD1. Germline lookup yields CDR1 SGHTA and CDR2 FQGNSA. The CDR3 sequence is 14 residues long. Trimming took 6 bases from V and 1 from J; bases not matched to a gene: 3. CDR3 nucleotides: TGTGCCAGCAGGGGACAGGTGGGCACAGATACGCAGTATTTT. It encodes CASRGQVGTDTQYF.

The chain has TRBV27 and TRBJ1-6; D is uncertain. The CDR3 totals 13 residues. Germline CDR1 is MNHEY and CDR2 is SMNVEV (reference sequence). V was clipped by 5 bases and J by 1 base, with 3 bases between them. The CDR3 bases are TGTGCCAGCAGTCCGTCCTATAATTCACCCCTCCACTTT. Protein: CASSPSYNSPLHF.

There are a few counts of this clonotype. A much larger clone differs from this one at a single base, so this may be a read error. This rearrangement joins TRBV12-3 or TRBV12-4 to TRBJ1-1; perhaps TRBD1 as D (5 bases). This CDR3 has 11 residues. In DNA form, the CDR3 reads TGTGCCAGCTCACGGGGGACTGAAGCTTCCTTT. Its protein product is CASSRGTEASF.

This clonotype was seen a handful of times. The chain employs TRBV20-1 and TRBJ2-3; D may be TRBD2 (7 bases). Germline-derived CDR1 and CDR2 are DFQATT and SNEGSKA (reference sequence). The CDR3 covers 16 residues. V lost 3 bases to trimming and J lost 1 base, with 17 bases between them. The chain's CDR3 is CSARGGGSARTDTQYF. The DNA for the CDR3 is TGCAGTGCTAGGGGCGGGGGCTCAGCACGCACAGATACGCAGTATTTT.

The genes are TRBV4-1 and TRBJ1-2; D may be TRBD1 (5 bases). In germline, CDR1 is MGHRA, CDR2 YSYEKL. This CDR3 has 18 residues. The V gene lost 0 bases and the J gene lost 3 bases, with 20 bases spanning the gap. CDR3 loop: CASSQEPHTGARHYGYTF. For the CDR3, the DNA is TGCGCCAGCAGCCAAGAGCCTCACACCGGGGCCCGCCACTATGGCTACACCTTC.

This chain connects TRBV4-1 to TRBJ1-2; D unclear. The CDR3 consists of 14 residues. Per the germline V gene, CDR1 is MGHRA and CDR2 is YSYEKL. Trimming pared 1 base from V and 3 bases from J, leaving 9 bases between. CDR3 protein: CASSQAEGHYGYTF. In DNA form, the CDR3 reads TGCGCCAGCAGCCAAGCGGAGGGCCACTATGGCTACACCTTC.

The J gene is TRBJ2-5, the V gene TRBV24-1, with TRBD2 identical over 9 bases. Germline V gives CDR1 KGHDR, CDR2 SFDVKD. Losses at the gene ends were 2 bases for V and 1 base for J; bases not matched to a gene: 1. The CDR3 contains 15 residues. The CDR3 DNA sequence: TGTGCCACCAGTGATTCTAGCGGGGCCCAAGAGACCCAGTACTTC. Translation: CATSDSSGAQETQYF.

The CDR3 loop reads CSVGGNRDGGYTF. The CDR3 DNA follows: TGCAGTGTCGGGGGAAACAGGGATGGAGGCTACACCTTC. The chain links TRBV20-1 to TRBJ1-2, with D perhaps TRBD1 (6 bases). The V and J ends lost 7 bases and 8 bases respectively, with 20 bases between them. The CDR3 loop spans 13 amino acids. The V gene's germline CDR1 is DFQATT and CDR2 SNEGSKA (reference sequence).

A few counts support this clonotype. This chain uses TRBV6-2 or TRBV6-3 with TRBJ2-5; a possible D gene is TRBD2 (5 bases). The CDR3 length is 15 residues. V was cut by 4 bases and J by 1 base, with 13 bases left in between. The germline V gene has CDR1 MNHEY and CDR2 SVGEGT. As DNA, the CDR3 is TGTGCCAGCAGTTTGGGCGGGTGGGCCCAAGAGACCCAGTACTTC. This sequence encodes CASSLGGWAQETQYF.

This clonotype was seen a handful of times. In DNA form, the CDR3 reads TGTGCCAGCAGCTTGGACAGGGCTTACTACACAGATACGCAGTATTTT. Translating gives CASSLDRAYYTDTQYF. The rearrangement links TRBV7-9 to TRBJ2-3, with 8 bases matching TRBD1. The V gene end was trimmed by 3 bases and the J gene end by 2 bases; junction bases not matched to a gene: 7. The length of the CDR3 is 16 residues. The V gene's germline CDR1 is SEHNR and CDR2 FQNEAQ (reference sequence).

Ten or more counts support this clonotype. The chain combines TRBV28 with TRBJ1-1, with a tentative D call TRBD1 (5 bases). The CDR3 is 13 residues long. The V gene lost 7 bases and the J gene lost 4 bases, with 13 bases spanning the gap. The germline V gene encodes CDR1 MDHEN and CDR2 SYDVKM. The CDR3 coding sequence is TGTGCCAGCACCCTATATGGGACCACTGAAGCTTTCTTT. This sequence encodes CASTLYGTTEAFF. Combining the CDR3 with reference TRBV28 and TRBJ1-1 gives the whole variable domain DVKVTQSSRYLVKRTGEKVFLECVQDMDHENMFWYRQDPGLGLRLIYFSYDVKMKEKGDIPEGYSVSREKKERFSLILESASTNQTSMYLCASTLYGTTEAFFGQGTRLTVV.

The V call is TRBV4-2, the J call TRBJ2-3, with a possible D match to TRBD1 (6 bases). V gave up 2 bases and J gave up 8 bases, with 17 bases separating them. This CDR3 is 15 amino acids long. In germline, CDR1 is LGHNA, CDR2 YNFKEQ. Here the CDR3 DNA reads TGTGCCAGCAGCCAAAAACGAGCAGGGGTTACTACGCAGTATTTT. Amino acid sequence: CASSQKRAGVTTQYF.

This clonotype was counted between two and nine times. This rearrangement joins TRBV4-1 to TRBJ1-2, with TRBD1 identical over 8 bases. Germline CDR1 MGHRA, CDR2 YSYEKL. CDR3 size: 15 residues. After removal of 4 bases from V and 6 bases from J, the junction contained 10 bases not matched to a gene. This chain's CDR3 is CASSRQGQVLNGYTF. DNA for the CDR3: TGCGCCAGCAGCCGACAGGGACAGGTGCTTAATGGCTACACCTTC.

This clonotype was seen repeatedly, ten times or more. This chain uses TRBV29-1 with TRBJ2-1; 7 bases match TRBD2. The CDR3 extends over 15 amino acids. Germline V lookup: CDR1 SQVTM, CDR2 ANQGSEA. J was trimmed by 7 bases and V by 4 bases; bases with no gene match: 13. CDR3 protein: CSVVNRAGVLNEQFF. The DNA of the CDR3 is TGCAGCGTTGTAAATCGGGCGGGGGTCTTAAATGAGCAGTTCTTC.

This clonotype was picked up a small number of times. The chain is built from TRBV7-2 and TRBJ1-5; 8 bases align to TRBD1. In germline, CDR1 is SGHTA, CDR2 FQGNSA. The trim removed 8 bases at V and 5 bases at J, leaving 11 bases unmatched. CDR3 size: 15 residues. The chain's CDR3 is CASAQGALRDQPQHF. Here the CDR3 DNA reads TGTGCCAGCGCTCAGGGGGCCCTTAGGGATCAGCCCCAGCATTTT.

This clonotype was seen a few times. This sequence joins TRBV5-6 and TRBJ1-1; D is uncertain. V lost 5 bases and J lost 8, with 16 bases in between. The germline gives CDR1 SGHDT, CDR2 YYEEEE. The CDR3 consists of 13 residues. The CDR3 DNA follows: TGTGCCAGCAGAAGGTCTCCTCCGGGGGAAGCTTTCTTT. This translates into CASRRSPPGEAFF.

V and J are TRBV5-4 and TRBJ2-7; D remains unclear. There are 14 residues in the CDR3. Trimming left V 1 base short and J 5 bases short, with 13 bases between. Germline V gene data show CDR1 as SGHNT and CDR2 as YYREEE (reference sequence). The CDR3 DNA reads TGTGCCAGCAGCTTGACGCCAACGTCCCACGAGCAGTACGTC. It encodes CASSLTPTSHEQYV.

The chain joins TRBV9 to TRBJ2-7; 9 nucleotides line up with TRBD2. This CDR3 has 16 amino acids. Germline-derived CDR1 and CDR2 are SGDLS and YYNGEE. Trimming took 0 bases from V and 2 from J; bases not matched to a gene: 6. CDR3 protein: CASSVGAGGLTYEQYF. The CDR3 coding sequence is TGTGCCAGCAGCGTAGGAGCGGGGGGCCTTACCTACGAGCAGTACTTC. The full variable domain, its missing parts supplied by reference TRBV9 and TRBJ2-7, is DSGVTQTPKHLITATGQRVTLRCSPRSGDLSVYWYQQSLDQGLQFLIQYYNGEERAKGNILERFSAQQFPDLHSELNLSSLELGDSALYFCASSVGAGGLTYEQYFGPGTRLTVT.

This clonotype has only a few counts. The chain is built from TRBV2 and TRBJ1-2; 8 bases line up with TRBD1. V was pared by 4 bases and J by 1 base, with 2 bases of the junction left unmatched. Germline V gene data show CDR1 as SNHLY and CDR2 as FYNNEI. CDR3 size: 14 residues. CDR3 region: CASSGQGSNYGYTF. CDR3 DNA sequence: TGTGCCAGCAGTGGACAGGGGAGTAACTATGGCTACACCTTC.

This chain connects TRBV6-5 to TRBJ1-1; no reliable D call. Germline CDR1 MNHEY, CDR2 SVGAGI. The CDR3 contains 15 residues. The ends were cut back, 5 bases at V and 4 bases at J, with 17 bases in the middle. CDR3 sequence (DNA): TGTGCCAGCAGTCTCCGAGGTGGGGTGGGCACTGAAGCTTTCTTT. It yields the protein CASSLRGGVGTEAFF.